This TCR beta chain was sequenced for a study of cytomegalovirus exposure and HLA in healthy donors. CDR3 length equals 16 residues. The germline gives CDR1 LNHDA, CDR2 SQIVND (reference sequence). V was clipped by 1 base and J by 0 bases, with 10 bases between them. Only a few counts were recorded for this clone. Primers included in the PCR were 60 Vbeta and 13 Jbeta primers. The table came from immunoSEQ multiplex PCR; TCRdb's copy has only in-frame clones and leaves some out. The data hold hundreds of thousands of clones, with around two thirds observed a single time. The TCR was taken from a female donor in good health and CMV-seronegative. Sequencing was done on a sample of PBMCs. V gene TRBV19 combines with J gene TRBJ2-4; D possibly corresponds to TRBD2 (6 bases). CDR3 sequence: CASSIAGSLAKNIQYF. The CDR3 DNA reads TGTGCCAGTAGTATAGCCGGGAGCCTAGCCAAAAACATTCAGTACTTC.